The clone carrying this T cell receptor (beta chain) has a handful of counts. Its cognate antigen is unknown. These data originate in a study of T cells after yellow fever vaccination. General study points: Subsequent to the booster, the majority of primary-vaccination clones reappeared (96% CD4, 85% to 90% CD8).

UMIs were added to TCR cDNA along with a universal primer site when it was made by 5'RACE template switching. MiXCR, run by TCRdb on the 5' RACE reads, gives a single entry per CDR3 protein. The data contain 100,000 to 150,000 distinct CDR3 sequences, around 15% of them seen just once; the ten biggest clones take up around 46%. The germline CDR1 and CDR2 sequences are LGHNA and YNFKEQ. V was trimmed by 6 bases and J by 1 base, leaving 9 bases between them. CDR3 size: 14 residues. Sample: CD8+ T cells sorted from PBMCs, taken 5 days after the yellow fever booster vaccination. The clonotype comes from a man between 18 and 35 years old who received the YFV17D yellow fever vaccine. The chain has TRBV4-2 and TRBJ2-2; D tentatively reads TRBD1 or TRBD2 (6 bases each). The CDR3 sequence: CASRGGRNTGELFF. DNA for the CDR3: TGTGCCAGCAGAGGGGGGCGGAACACCGGGGAGCTGTTTTTT.